This is a list of T cell receptor beta chains from one sample in a study of CD8 T cells in ankylosing spondylitis. TCRdb recomputed calls from the 5' RACE reads with MiXCR, one row per CDR3 protein. This sample carries hundreds of thousands of distinct CDR3 sequences, roughly a quarter of them seen once, and the ten largest clones take 0.89%. The sequencing input was blood, either unsorted or a sorted T cell fraction (not recorded which). These receptors all stem from a male donor with ankylosing spondylitis. CDR3s include the opening cysteine and the closing phenylalanine or tryptophan. A D gene is named only where the DNA matches it firmly. Clone size is stated in some rows and not others, as once, few, many or a class when expanded.

TRBJ1-2,NA,NA,TRBV24-1,CATSGTYGYTF,TGTGCCACCAGTGGGACCTATGGCTACACCTTC
TRBJ2-5,NA,NA,TRBV5-1,CASSLFGGGQETQYF,TGCGCCAGCAGCTTGTTTGGCGGAGGCCAAGAGACCCAGTACTTC
TRBJ2-2,few,TRBD2,TRBV9,CASSTGLAETNTGELFF,TGTGCCAGCAGCACCGGACTAGCGGAAACGAACACCGGGGAGCTGTTTTTT
TRBJ2-7,NA,TRBD2,TRBV30,CAWRGLAGGSYEQYF,TGTGCCTGGAGAGGTCTAGCGGGAGGATCCTACGAGCAGTACTTC
TRBJ2-5,NA,TRBD1,TRBV25-1,CASRQGSQETQYF,TGTGCCAGTAGACAGGGTTCCCAAGAGACCCAGTACTTC
TRBJ1-2,NA,TRBD1,TRBV5-1,CASSLAPTGAGDNYGYTF,TGCGCCAGCAGCTTGGCACCGACAGGGGCCGGGGATAACTATGGCTACACCTTC
TRBJ1-4,many,NA,TRBV20-1,CSARTGQPNEKLFF,TGCAGTGCTAGGACCGGACAACCCAATGAAAAACTGTTTTTT
TRBJ2-3,few,TRBD1,TRBV5-6,CASSTGTGITDTQYF,TGTGCCAGCAGCACAGGGACAGGTATCACAGATACGCAGTATTTT
TRBJ2-7,NA,NA,TRBV20-1,CSAVAGSGVYEQYF,TGCAGTGCTGTAGCCGGATCAGGGGTTTACGAGCAGTACTTC
TRBJ1-1,NA,NA,TRBV7-2,CASSLLVGSGNTEAFF,TGTGCCAGCAGCCTCCTGGTCGGCAGCGGGAACACTGAAGCTTTCTTT
TRBJ1-4,NA,NA,TRBV14,CASSRGFEDEKLFF,TGTGCCAGCAGCCGGGGTTTTGAGGATGAAAAACTGTTTTTT
TRBJ2-1,NA,TRBD2,TRBV7-9,CASSLEGTSGNEQFF,TGTGCCAGCAGCTTGGAGGGGACTAGTGGCAATGAGCAGTTCTTC
TRBJ1-2,NA,NA,TRBV2,CASSEMDSYGYTF,TGTGCCAGCAGCGAAATGGACAGTTATGGCTACACCTTC
TRBJ2-1,NA,NA,TRBV6-1,CASSPALRYNEQFF,TGTGCCAGCAGTCCCGCCCTTCGGTACAATGAGCAGTTCTTC
TRBJ1-1,NA,NA,TRBV20-1,CSARDQRASGNTEAFF,TGCAGTGCTAGAGATCAGAGGGCGAGCGGGAACACTGAAGCTTTCTTT
TRBJ2-2,NA,TRBD2,TRBV11-2,CASSLASGTRELFF,TGTGCCAGCAGCTTAGCTAGCGGGACCCGGGAGCTGTTTTTT
TRBJ2-7,few,NA,TRBV10-3,CAISEAGRDEQYF,TGTGCCATCAGTGAGGCGGGGAGAGACGAGCAGTACTTC
TRBJ2-1,NA,TRBD2,TRBV11-2,CASSPPAGGPNEQFF,TGTGCCAGCAGCCCCCCGGCGGGAGGGCCAAATGAGCAGTTCTTC
TRBJ2-1,NA,TRBD1,TRBV2,CASRDRVEQFF,TGTGCCAGCAGGGACAGGGTTGAGCAGTTCTTC
TRBJ2-2,NA,NA,TRBV5-1,CASSVDTDGELFF,TGCGCCAGCAGCGTTGACACCGACGGGGAGCTGTTTTTT
TRBJ2-5,few,NA,TRBV7-9,CASSLEALAETQYF,TGTGCCAGCAGCTTAGAAGCGTTGGCGGAGACCCAGTACTTC
TRBJ1-1,NA,NA,TRBV5-1,CASSLGPRTPEAFF,TGCGCCAGCAGCTTGGGGCCGAGAACACCTGAAGCTTTCTTT
TRBJ1-1,many,TRBD1,TRBV3-1,CASSQQGAGTEAFF,TGTGCCAGCAGCCAACAGGGGGCGGGCACTGAAGCTTTCTTT
TRBJ2-1,few,TRBD2,TRBV11-2,CASSRAGPLAIEQFF,TGTGCCAGCAGCCGCGCCGGCCCACTAGCGATTGAGCAGTTCTTC
TRBJ2-2,few,NA,TRBV12-3/TRBV12-4,CASSFRAGELFF,TGTGCCAGCAGTTTCCGTGCCGGGGAGCTGTTTTTT
TRBJ2-1,few,TRBD1,TRBV24-1,CATSDTGTVSLQFF,TGTGCCACCAGTGATACGGGGACAGTGAGTTTGCAGTTCTTC
TRBJ1-5,NA,TRBD1,TRBV5-8,CASSFGQAGYSNQPQHF,TGTGCCAGCAGCTTCGGACAGGCTGGCTATAGCAATCAGCCCCAGCATTTT
TRBJ2-1,NA,NA,TRBV11-3,CASGRGGVGNEQFF,TGTGCCAGCGGGCGGGGTGGGGTTGGGAATGAGCAGTTCTTC
TRBJ1-1,NA,NA,TRBV2,CASREDPNTEAFF,TGTGCCAGCAGAGAAGACCCGAACACTGAAGCTTTCTTT
TRBJ1-1,NA,NA,TRBV12-3/TRBV12-4,CASSKGDTEAFF,TGTGCCAGCAGCAAAGGGGACACTGAAGCTTTCTTT
TRBJ2-7,few,TRBD2,TRBV3-1,CASSSGGYEQYF,TGTGCCAGCAGCTCGGGGGGCTACGAGCAGTACTTC
TRBJ1-4,NA,NA,TRBV5-6,CASSLVFNEKLFF,TGTGCCAGCAGCTTGGTTTTCAATGAAAAACTGTTTTTT
TRBJ2-2,NA,NA,TRBV5-1,CASSLNVQNTGELFF,TGCGCCAGCAGCTTGAACGTACAAAACACCGGGGAGCTGTTTTTT
TRBJ2-1,NA,TRBD1,TRBV11-2,CASSPGTGVSNEQFF,TGTGCCAGCAGCCCCGGGACAGGGGTCTCCAATGAGCAGTTCTTC
TRBJ2-3,few,TRBD2,TRBV24-1,CATRPAGILDTQYF,TGTGCCACCAGACCAGCGGGAATCTTGGATACGCAGTATTTT
TRBJ2-2,NA,NA,TRBV14,CASSQDRASGELFF,TGTGCCAGCAGCCAAGATCGGGCTTCCGGGGAGCTGTTTTTT
TRBJ2-3,NA,NA,TRBV29-1,CSVDEAGDTQYF,TGCAGCGTTGACGAGGCGGGGGATACGCAGTATTTT
TRBJ2-7,NA,TRBD2,TRBV30,CAWSVLTSGYEQYF,TGTGCCTGGAGTGTCTTGACTAGCGGCTACGAGCAGTACTTC
TRBJ2-5,NA,NA,TRBV15,CATSKRQSQETQYF,TGTGCCACCAGCAAGCGACAATCACAAGAGACCCAGTACTTC
TRBJ2-1,few,TRBD1,TRBV10-3,CAISEGGGGAYNEQFF,TGTGCCATCAGTGAAGGGGGCGGCGGTGCCTACAATGAGCAGTTCTTC
TRBJ2-7,NA,NA,TRBV3-1,CASSQSLGVRGEQYF,TGTGCCAGCAGCCAAAGCCTAGGGGTTCGGGGCGAGCAGTACTTC
TRBJ1-1,few,TRBD1,TRBV11-2,CASSSRGLGTEAFF,TGTGCCAGCAGCTCCAGGGGGTTAGGCACTGAAGCTTTCTTT
TRBJ1-2,few,TRBD1,TRBV7-2,CASSRGTGGDGYTF,TGTGCCAGCAGCCGCGGGACAGGGGGCGATGGCTACACCTTC
TRBJ2-5,NA,NA,TRBV7-8,CASSATLVQETQYF,TGTGCCAGCAGCGCCACCTTAGTTCAAGAGACCCAGTACTTC
TRBJ1-4,NA,TRBD1,TRBV2,CASSSDREGEKLFF,TGTGCCAGCAGTTCCGACAGGGAGGGGGAAAAACTGTTTTTT
TRBJ1-5,few,NA,TRBV10-3,CAISESGGSNQPQHF,TGTGCCATCAGTGAGTCGGGGGGTAGCAATCAGCCCCAGCATTTT
TRBJ2-2,few,NA,TRBV20-1,CSSPAETGELFF,TGCAGCTCCCCGGCTGAGACCGGGGAGCTGTTTTTT
TRBJ2-5,NA,NA,TRBV12-3/TRBV12-4,CASRRGRQETQYF,TGTGCCAGCAGGAGAGGGCGCCAAGAGACCCAGTACTTC
TRBJ2-5,few,NA,TRBV18,CASSPGQKQETQYF,TGTGCCAGCTCACCCGGACAGAAACAAGAGACCCAGTACTTC
TRBJ2-5,few,TRBD1,TRBV29-1,CSVVWGQEETQYF,TGCAGCGTTGTTTGGGGACAGGAAGAGACCCAGTACTTC
TRBJ1-3,NA,NA,TRBV20-1,CSARDMGREGNTIYF,TGCAGTGCTAGAGATATGGGAAGGGAGGGAAACACCATATATTTT